This TCR beta chain comes out of a study of blood T cell repertoires in COVID-19. Study-level information: Sites across the United States, Italy and Spain contributed samples from acute and convalescent COVID-19. T cells, B-cell-depleted T cells, or PBMCs supplied cDNA or gDNA.

In the authors' methods: Amplification of reference gene primers was used by the study to estimate nucleated cell counts. Some clones are missing from TCRdb's copy, which holds only in-frame ones; the method was immunoSEQ multiplex PCR. That table gives V, J and clone size, and the DNA gave D and trimming. The data show fewer than 300,000 clones, with 70% to 90% seen just once and 0.99% held by the top ten. The length of the CDR3 is 13 residues. Germline CDR1 SGHNT, CDR2 YENEEA. The junction had 3 bases not matched to a gene; V was cut back by 7 bases and J by 6 bases. The receptor was isolated from a woman between 40 and 50 years old who had recovered from COVID-19. The rearrangement links TRBV11-3 to TRBJ2-1; 10 bases align to TRBD1. The specimen sequenced was peripheral blood. This CDR3 reads CASKRTGGNEQFF. CDR3 bases: TGTGCCAGCAAAAGGACAGGGGGCAATGAGCAGTTCTTC.